A single sample is the source of the 6 T cell receptor beta chains below, sequenced in a study of cytomegalovirus exposure and HLA in healthy donors. The table came from immunoSEQ multiplex PCR; TCRdb's copy has only in-frame clones and leaves some out. The sample shows under 150,000 clones, 70% to 90% of them seen only once. Sequencing was done on a sample of PBMCs. These receptors all stem from a young man in good health and CMV-seropositive.

The V gene is TRBV28, the J gene TRBJ2-7, with 9 nucleotides matching TRBD1. The CDR3 spans 16 residues. CDR1 is MDHEN, CDR2 SYDVKM, per germline. Losses at the gene ends were 7 bases for V and 4 bases for J; bases not matched to a gene: 14. The CDR3 sequence is CASNGGVGQGSYEQYF. The CDR3 DNA is TGTGCCAGCAATGGGGGGGTCGGACAGGGGAGTTACGAGCAGTACTTC. Filled out from reference TRBV28 and TRBJ2-7, the complete variable domain reads DVKVTQSSRYLVKRTGEKVFLECVQDMDHENMFWYRQDPGLGLRLIYFSYDVKMKEKGDIPEGYSVSREKKERFSLILESASTNQTSMYLCASNGGVGQGSYEQYFGPGTRLTVT.

The genes are TRBV2 and TRBJ1-2; a possible D gene is TRBD1 (6 bases). V dropped 1 base and J dropped 7 bases, with 16 bases sitting between them. The CDR3 contains 15 residues. Germline V gives CDR1 SNHLY, CDR2 FYNNEI. DNA of the CDR3: TGTGCCAGCAGTGAAGACAGGGTAAATGGGGTTGGCTACACCTTC. Encoded protein: CASSEDRVNGVGYTF.

The chain has TRBV23-1 and TRBJ1-1; TRBD1 matches 9 bases. TRBV23-1 is recorded as an ORF, its role being uncertain. Losses at the gene ends were 3 bases for V and 0 bases for J; bases not matched to a gene: 14. The CDR3 consists of 19 residues. CDR3 bases: TGCGCCAGCAGTCATCAAGCCGGGACAGGGAACGACATGAACACTGAAGCTTTCTTT. This translates into CASSHQAGTGNDMNTEAFF.

The rearrangement links TRBV5-1 to TRBJ1-1; 7 nucleotides line up with TRBD1. With V trimmed by 6 bases and J by 2 bases, 7 bases remained unmatched. The CDR3 is 14 residues long. Germline CDR1 and CDR2: SGHRS and YFSETQ. CDR3 nucleotide sequence: TGCGCCAGCAAGGCCGGGACAGATAACACTGAAGCTTTCTTT. It encodes CASKAGTDNTEAFF.

The chain has TRBV18 and TRBJ2-7, with 8 bases fitting TRBD1. This CDR3 is built from 15 residues. CDR1 and CDR2 (germline): KGHSH, LQKENI. The V and J ends lost 3 bases and 0 bases, in that order; junction bases with no gene match: 4. CDR3 residues: CASSPRQGSSYEQYF. The CDR3 DNA sequence: TGTGCCAGCTCACCCCGACAGGGGTCCTCCTACGAGCAGTACTTC.

V usage is TRBV13 and J usage is TRBJ2-2; tentatively, D is TRBD1 (6 bases). The V end was cut by 5 bases, the J end by 7 bases, with 20 bases between. This CDR3 is built from 16 residues. CDR1 PRHDT and CDR2 FYEKMQ come from the germline V gene (reference sequence). In DNA form, the CDR3 reads TGTGCCAGCAGCCTAGCCGGGACACCAAGGGTCGGGGAGCTGTTTTTT. Translated: CASSLAGTPRVGELFF.